This T cell receptor (beta chain) is drawn from a study of blood T cell repertoires in COVID-19. In its sample, this clone was seen once. Generated by immunoSEQ multiplex PCR, the TCRdb table keeps only in-frame clones and is missing some. The data hold 150,000 to 200,000 clones, with almost 80% observed a single time. V lost 2 bases and J 5 bases, leaving 7 bases between the germline ends. The CDR3 consists of 13 residues. In germline, CDR1 is ENHRY, CDR2 SYGVKD. The specimen sequenced was peripheral blood. The receptor's source is a man aged 55 to 70 with active or convalescent COVID-19. The chain has TRBV10-3 and TRBJ2-1; no clear D gene. CDR3 protein: CAISEQVDNEQFF. In nucleotides, the CDR3 is TGTGCCATCAGTGAGCAGGTGGACAATGAGCAGTTCTTC.